Described below is a single TCR beta chain sequence and its context. Antigen specificity is unknown. This sample was included in a study of cytomegalovirus exposure and HLA in healthy donors. The PCR ran on 60 Vbeta and 13 Jbeta primers. Clones were read by immunoSEQ multiplex PCR, and TCRdb kept only the in-frame ones, dropping some. The sample lists fewer than 200,000 clones, approximately 81% occurring once. General study points: Cytomegalovirus status was reportedly diagnosed by the classifier with high sensitivity and specificity. In a later analysis, most CMV-associated TCR beta chains appeared HLA-restricted. What was likely a sequencing artifact was a cluster of highly shared sequence variants.

This CDR3 has 16 amino acids. V dropped 1 base and J dropped 6 bases, with 15 bases sitting between them. Germline V lookup: CDR1 SGHVS, CDR2 FQNEAQ. The specimen was PBMCs. The chain carries TRBV7-8 and TRBJ1-4; D is unclear. The clonotype comes from a young man in good health and CMV-seropositive. CDR3 nucleotide sequence: TGTGCCAGCAGCTTAGGCACCCAGGTTCGAGATGAAAAACTGTTTTTT. As protein: CASSLGTQVRDEKLFF. The variable domain in full, completed from reference TRBV7-8 and TRBJ1-4, reads GAGVSQSPRYKVAKRGQDVALRCDPISGHVSLFWYQQALGQGPEFLTYFQNEAQLDKSGLPSDRFFAERPEGSVSTLKIQRTQQEDSAVYLCASSLGTQVRDEKLFFGSGTQLSVL.